Sequencing of this T cell receptor beta chain was carried out in a study of shared clonotypes between healthy human individuals. The repertoire was sequenced with immunoSEQ multiplex PCR; TCRdb's copy has only in-frame clones and lacks some. The data hold about 2.3 million clones, with just over 90% observed a single time. CDR3 length equals 16 residues. V was trimmed by 7 bases and J by 2 bases, leaving 17 bases between them. The germline V gene has CDR1 MDHEN and CDR2 SYDVKM. Points on this clone: Its antigen remains unidentified.

Findings of the study overall: The authors sampled blood alone, and tissue repertoires likely differ.

This TCR derives from a man aged 18 to 35 in good health. Some clones in this sample may be carry-over from other donors' samples. Material for sequencing was naive CD4+ T cells from PBMCs. The sample's subset: CD45RA+ positively selected. The chain has TRBV28 and TRBJ2-2, with D possibly TRBD1 on 7 matching bases. The CDR3 sequence: CASTQGGGGNTGELFF. The CDR3 region has the DNA TGTGCCAGCACCCAGGGGGGTGGGGGCAACACCGGGGAGCTGTTTTTT.